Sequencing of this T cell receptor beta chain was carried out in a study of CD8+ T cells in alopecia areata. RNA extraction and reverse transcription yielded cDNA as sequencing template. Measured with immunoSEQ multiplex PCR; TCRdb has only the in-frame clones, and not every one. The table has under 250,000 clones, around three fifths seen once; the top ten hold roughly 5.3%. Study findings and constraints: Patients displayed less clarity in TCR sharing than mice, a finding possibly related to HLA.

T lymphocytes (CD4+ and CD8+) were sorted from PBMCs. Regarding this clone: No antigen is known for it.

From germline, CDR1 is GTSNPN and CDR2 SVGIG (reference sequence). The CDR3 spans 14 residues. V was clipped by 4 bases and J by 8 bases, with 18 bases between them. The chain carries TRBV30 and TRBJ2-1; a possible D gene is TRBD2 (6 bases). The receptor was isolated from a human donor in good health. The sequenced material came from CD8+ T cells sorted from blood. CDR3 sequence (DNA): TGTGCCTGGATACGGCCAGGGTGGGGGGATGAGCAGTTCTTC. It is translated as CAWIRPGWGDEQFF.